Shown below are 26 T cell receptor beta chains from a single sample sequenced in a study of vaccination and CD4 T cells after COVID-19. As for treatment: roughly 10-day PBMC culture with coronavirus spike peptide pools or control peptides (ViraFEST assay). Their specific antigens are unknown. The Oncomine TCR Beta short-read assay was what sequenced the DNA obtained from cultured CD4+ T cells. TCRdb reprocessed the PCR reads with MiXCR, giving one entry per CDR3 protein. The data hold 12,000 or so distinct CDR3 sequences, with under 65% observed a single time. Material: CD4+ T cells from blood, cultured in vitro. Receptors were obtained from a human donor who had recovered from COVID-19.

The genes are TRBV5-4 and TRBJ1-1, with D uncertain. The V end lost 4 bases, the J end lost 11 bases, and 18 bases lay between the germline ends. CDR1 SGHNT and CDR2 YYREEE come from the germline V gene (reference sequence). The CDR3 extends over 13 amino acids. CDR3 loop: CASSRTGRAGAFF. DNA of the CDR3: TGTGCCAGCAGCCGAACCGGGAGGGCCGGGGCTTTCTTT.

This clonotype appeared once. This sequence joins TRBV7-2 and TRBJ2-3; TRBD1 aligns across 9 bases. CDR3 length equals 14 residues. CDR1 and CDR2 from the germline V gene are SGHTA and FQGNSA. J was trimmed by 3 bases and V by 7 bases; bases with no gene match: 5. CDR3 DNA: TGTGCCAGCACCCCGGGACAGGGAACAGATACGCAGTATTTT. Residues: CASTPGQGTDTQYF.

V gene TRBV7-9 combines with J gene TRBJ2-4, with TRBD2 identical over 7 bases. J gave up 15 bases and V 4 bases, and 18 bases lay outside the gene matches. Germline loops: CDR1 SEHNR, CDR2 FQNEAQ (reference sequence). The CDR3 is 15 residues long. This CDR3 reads CASSSRGAGIPDLYF. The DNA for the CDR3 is TGTGCCAGCAGCTCCCGCGGAGCGGGAATACCCGATTTGTACTTC.

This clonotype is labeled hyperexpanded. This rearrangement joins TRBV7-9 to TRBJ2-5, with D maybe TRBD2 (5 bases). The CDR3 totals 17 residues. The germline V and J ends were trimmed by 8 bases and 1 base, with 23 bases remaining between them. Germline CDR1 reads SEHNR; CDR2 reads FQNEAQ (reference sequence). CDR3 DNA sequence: TGTGCCAGCCTTCCCGGTTTAGGCTTCGGACTCCAAGAGACCCAGTACTTC. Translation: CASLPGLGFGLQETQYF.

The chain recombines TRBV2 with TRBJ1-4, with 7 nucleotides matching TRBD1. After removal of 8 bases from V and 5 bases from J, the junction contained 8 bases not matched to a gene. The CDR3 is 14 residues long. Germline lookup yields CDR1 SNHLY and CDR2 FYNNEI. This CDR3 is CASGTDRYNEKLFF. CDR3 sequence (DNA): TGTGCCAGCGGGACGGACAGGTACAATGAAAAACTGTTTTTT.

The CDR3: CATSRLVSGFAGTGELFF. Here the CDR3 DNA reads TGTGCCACCAGCAGACTCGTTAGCGGGTTCGCTGGGACCGGGGAGCTGTTTTTT. The V and J genes are TRBV15 and TRBJ2-2; the match to TRBD2 covers 7 bases. Trimming cost V 2 bases and J 5 bases; bases outside gene matches: 14. The CDR3 totals 18 residues. Germline CDR1 is LNHNV and CDR2 is YYDKDF (reference sequence).

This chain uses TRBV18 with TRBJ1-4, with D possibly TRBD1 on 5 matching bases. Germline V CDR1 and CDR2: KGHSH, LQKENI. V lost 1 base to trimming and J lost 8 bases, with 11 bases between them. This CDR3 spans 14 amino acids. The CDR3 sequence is CASSPQGNEEKLFF. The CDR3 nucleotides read TGTGCCAGCTCACCACAGGGGAATGAGGAAAAACTGTTTTTT.

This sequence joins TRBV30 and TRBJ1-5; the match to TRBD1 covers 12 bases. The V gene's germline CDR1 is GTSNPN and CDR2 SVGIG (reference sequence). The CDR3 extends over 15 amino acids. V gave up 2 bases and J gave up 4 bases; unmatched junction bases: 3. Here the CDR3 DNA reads TGTGCCTGGAGTTCGGGACAGGGGGCGAATCAGCCCCAGCATTTT. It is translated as CAWSSGQGANQPQHF.

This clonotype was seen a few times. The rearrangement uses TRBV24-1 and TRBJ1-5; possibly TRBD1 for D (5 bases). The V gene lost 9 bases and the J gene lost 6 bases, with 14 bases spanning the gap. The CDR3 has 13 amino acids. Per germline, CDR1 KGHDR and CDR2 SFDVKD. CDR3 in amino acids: CATGPSGSQPQHF. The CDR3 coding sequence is TGTGCCACCGGTCCATCAGGGAGTCAGCCCCAGCATTTT.

The CDR3 here is CSASLGQGAFRGPQHF. Written as DNA, the CDR3 is TGCAGTGCTAGTTTGGGACAGGGGGCGTTTAGAGGGCCCCAGCATTTT. The chain couples TRBV20-1 to TRBJ1-5, with TRBD1 matching 12 bases. CDR1 and CDR2 (germline): DFQATT, SNEGSKA (reference sequence). This CDR3 contains 16 residues. Unmatched junction bases numbered 12, after V lost 3 bases and J lost 9 bases.

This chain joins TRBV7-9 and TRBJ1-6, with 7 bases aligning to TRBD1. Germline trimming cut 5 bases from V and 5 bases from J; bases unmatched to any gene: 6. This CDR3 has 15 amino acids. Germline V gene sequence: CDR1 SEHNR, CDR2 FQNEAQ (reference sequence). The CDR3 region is CASSPLQGNNSPLHF. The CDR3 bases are TGTGCCAGCAGCCCCCTACAGGGGAATAATTCACCCCTCCACTTT.

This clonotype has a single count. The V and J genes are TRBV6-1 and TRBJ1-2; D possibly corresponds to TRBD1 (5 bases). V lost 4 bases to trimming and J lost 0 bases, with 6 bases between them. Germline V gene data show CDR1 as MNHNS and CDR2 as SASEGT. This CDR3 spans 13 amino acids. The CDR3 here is CASSGQTNYGYTF. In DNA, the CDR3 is TGTGCCAGCAGTGGACAGACTAACTATGGCTACACCTTC.

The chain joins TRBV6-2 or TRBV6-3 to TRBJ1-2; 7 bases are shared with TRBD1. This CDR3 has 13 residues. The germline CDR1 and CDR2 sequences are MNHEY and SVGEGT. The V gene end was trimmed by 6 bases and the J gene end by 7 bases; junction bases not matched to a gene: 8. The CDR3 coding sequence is TGTGCCAGCAGCCGAAACAACAGGGGTGGCTACACCTTC. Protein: CASSRNNRGGYTF.

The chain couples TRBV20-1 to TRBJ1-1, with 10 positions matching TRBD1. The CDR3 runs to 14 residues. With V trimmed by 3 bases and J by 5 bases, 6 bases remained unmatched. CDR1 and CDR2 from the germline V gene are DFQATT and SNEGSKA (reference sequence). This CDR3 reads CSARGTGARTEAFF. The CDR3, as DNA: TGCAGTGCTAGGGGGACAGGGGCGAGGACTGAAGCTTTCTTT.

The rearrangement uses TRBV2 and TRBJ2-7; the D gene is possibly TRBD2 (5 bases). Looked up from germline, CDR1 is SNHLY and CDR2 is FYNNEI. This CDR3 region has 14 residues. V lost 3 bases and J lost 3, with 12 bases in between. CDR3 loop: CASSDLASNYEQYF. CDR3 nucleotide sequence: TGTGCCAGCAGTGACCTAGCTTCAAACTACGAGCAGTACTTC.

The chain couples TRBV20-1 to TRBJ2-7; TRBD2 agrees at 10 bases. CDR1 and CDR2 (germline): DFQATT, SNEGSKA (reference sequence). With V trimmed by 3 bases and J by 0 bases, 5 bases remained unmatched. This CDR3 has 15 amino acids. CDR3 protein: CSASFPSGSSYEQYF. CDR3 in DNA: TGCAGTGCTAGTTTTCCTAGCGGGAGCTCCTACGAGCAGTACTTC.

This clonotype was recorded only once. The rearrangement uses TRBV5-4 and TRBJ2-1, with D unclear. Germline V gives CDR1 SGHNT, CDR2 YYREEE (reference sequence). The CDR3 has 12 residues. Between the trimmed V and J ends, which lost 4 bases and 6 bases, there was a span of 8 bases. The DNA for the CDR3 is TGTGCCAGCAGCGTCAACACCAATGAGCAGTTCTTC. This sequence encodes CASSVNTNEQFF.

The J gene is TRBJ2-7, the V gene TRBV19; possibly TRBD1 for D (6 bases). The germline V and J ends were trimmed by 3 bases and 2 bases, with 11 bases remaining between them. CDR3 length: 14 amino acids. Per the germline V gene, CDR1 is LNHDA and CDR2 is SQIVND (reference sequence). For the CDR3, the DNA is TGTGCCAGTAGTATTCAGACAGGAACCTACGAGCAGTACTTC. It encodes CASSIQTGTYEQYF.

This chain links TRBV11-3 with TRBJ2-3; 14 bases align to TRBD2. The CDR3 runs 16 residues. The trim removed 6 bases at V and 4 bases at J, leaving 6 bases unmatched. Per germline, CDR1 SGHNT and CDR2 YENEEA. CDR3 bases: TGTGCCAGCAGTCGCGGGACTAGCGGGAGAGCAGATACGCAGTATTTT. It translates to CASSRGTSGRADTQYF. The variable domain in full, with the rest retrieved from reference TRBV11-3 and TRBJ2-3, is EAGVVQSPRYKIIEKKQPVAFWCNPISGHNTLYWYLQNLGQGPELLIRYENEEAVDDSQLPKDRFSAERLKGVDSTLKIQPAELGDSAVYLCASSRGTSGRADTQYFGPGTRLTVL.

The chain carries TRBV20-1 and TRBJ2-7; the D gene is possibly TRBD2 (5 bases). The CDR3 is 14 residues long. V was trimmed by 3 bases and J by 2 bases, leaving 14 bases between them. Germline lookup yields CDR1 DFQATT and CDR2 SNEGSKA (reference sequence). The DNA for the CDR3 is TGCAGTGCTAGCTCTAGCCGTCTTACCTACGAGCAGTACTTC. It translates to CSASSSRLTYEQYF.

DNA for the CDR3: TGTGCCAGCAGTGAAGCGCTTTCCCTCAAGGTGAGCAATGAGCAGTTCTTC. Its protein is CASSEALSLKVSNEQFF. V is TRBV2 and J is TRBJ2-1; D gene ambiguous. Trimming removed 0 bases at V and 6 bases at J, with 18 bases between. Germline V gene data show CDR1 as SNHLY and CDR2 as FYNNEI. CDR3 length: 17 amino acids.

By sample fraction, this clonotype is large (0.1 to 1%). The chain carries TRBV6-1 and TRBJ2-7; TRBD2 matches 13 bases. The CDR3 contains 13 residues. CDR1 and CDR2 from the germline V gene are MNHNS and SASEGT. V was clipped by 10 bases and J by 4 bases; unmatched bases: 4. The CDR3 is CATGTSGIYEQYF. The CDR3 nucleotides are TGTGCCACGGGGACTAGCGGGATATACGAGCAGTACTTC.

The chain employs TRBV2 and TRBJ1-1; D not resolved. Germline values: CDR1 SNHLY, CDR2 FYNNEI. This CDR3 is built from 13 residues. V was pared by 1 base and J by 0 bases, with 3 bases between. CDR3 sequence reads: CASSEELNTEAFF. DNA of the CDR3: TGTGCCAGCAGTGAAGAGTTGAACACTGAAGCTTTCTTT.

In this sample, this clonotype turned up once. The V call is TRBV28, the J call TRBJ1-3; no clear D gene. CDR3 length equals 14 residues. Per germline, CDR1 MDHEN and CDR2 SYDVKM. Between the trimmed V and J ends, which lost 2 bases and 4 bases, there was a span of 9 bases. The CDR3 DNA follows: TGTGCCAGCAGTTTAATCCAGAGAGGAAACACCATATATTTT. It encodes CASSLIQRGNTIYF.

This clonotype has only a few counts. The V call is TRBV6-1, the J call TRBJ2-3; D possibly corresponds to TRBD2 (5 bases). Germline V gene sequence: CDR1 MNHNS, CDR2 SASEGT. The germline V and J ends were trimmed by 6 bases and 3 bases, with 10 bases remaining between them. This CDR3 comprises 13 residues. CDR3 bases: TGTGCCAGCAGCCCCAGAGGGACAGATACGCAGTATTTT. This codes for CASSPRGTDTQYF.

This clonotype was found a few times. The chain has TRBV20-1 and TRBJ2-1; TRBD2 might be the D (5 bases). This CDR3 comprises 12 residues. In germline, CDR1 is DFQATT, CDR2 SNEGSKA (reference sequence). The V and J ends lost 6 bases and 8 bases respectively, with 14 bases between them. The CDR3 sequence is CSALDGVHEQFF. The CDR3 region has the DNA TGCAGTGCCTTGGACGGGGTCCATGAGCAGTTCTTC.